The clone carrying this T cell receptor beta chain was counted between two and nine times. The antigen is undetermined. cDNA libraries for TCR alpha and TCR beta, carrying sample barcodes and UMIs, came from 5'RACE with constant-segment primers. One entry per CDR3 protein, called by TCRdb with MiXCR from the 5' RACE reads. The top ten hold around a fifth of the sample, which has about 360,000 distinct CDR3 sequences, around 14% seen once. The data stem from a study of T-cell memory formation after mild COVID-19. Study information: Clustering of TCRs was largely donor specific.

Broader study findings: Some clones that responded turned up in pre-infection memory, which suggests that cross-reactive memory joined in. Day 15 to 85 contractors were CD4/CD8 balanced; later expanders leaned CD4+.

In germline, CDR1 is LNHNV, CDR2 YYDKDF (reference sequence). V was clipped by 3 bases and J by 6 bases; unmatched bases: 7. The CDR3 sequence is 15 residues long. This TCR derives from a young man who had mild COVID-19 (a few samples of this study predate the infection). Cell type and time point are not known. This chain connects TRBV15 to TRBJ2-1; 8 positions agree with TRBD2. The sample comprised PBMCs or a T cell subset sorted from them (not recorded which). CDR3 nucleotide sequence: TGTGCCACCAGCAGGGGACTAGGGGAGGGCAATGAGCAGTTCTTC. It specifies CATSRGLGEGNEQFF. Filled out from reference TRBV15 and TRBJ2-1, the complete variable domain reads DAMVIQNPRYQVTQFGKPVTLSCSQTLNHNVMYWYQQKSSQAPKLLFHYYDKDFNNEADTPDNFQSRRPNTSFCFLDIRSPGLGDTAMYLCATSRGLGEGNEQFFGPGTRLTVL.